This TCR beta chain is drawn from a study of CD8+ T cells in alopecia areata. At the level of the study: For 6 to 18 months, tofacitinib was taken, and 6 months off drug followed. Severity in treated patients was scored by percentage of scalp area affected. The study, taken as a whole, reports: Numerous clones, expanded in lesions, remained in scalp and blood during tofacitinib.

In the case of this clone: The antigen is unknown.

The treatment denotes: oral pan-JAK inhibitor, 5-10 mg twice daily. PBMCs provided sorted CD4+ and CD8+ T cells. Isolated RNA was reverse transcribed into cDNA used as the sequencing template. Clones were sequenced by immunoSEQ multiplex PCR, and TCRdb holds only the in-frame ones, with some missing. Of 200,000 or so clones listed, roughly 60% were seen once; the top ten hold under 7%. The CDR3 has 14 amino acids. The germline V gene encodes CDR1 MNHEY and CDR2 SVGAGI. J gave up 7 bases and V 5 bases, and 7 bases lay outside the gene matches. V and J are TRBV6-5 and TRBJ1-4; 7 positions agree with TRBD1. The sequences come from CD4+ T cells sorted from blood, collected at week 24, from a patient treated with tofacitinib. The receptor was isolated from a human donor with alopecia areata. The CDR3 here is CASSSRGLGEKLFF. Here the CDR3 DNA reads TGTGCCAGCAGTAGCAGGGGGTTAGGTGAAAAACTGTTTTTT.